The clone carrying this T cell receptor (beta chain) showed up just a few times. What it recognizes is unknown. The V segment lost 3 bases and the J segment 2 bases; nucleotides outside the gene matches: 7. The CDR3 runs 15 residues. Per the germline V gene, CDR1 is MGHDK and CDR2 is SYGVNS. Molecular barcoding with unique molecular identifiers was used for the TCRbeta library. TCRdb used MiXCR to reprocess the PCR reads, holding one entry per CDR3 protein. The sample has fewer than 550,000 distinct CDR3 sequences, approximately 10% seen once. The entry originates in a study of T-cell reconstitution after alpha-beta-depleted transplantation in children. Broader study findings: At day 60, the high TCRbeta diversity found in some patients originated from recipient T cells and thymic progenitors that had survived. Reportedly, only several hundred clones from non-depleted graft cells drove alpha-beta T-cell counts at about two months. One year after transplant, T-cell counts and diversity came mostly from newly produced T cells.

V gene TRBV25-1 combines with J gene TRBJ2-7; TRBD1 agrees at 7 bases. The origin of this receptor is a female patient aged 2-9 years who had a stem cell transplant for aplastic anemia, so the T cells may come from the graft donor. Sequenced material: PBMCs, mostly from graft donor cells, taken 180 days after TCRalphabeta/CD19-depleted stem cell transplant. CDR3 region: CASSDPQGMTYEQYF. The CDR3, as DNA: TGTGCCAGCAGTGATCCACAGGGGATGACCTACGAGCAGTACTTC.